What follows are 30 T cell receptor beta chains derived from one specimen sequenced in a study of blood T cell repertoires in COVID-19. Repertoires were generated with immunoSEQ multiplex PCR, while TCRdb's copy carries only in-frame clones and drops some. The sample includes about 190,000 clones, 84% of them seen just once. Material: peripheral blood. These receptor sequences come from a woman aged 70-85 years with active or convalescent COVID-19.

V gene TRBV3-1 (or the pseudogene TRBV3-2) combines with J gene TRBJ2-3, with a tentative D call TRBD1 (6 bases). This CDR3 comprises 12 residues. Trimming left V 3 bases short and J 9 bases short, with 10 bases between. In germline, CDR1 is LGHDT, CDR2 YNNKEL (reference sequence). CDR3: CASSHRTATQYF. Here the CDR3 DNA reads TGTGCCAGCAGCCATCGGACAGCGACGCAGTATTTT.

The chain combines TRBV24-1 with TRBJ2-5, with D possibly being TRBD1 (6 bases). V was clipped by 8 bases and J by 2 bases, with 17 bases between them. This CDR3 has 15 amino acids. Germline V gives CDR1 KGHDR, CDR2 SFDVKD. The CDR3, as DNA: TGTGCCACCACTCCCCTGACGACAGGACAAGAGACCCAGTACTTC. Encoded protein: CATTPLTTGQETQYF.

This chain joins TRBV5-1 and TRBJ1-2; D perhaps matches TRBD1 (6 bases). This CDR3 spans 13 amino acids. In germline, CDR1 is SGHRS, CDR2 YFSETQ. Trimming left V 4 bases short and J 2 bases short, with 9 bases between. As DNA, the CDR3 is TGCGCCAGCAGCGTAACAGGGAACTATGGCTACACCTTC. Translated, it gives CASSVTGNYGYTF.

The V gene is TRBV20-1, the J gene TRBJ1-1, with D uncertain. Trimming stripped 3 bases from V and 4 bases from J, with 12 bases between. The CDR3 totals 13 residues. Germline V gene lookup returns CDR1 DFQATT and CDR2 SNEGSKA (reference sequence). The CDR3 DNA is TGCAGTGCTAGTTTTCATCGGGGCACTGAAGCTTTCTTT. Translated: CSASFHRGTEAFF.

This clone came up once. This chain uses TRBV16 with TRBJ1-5, with D unclear. Per the germline V gene, CDR1 is KGHSY and CDR2 is FQNENV. The CDR3 has 16 amino acids. V was clipped by 4 bases and J by 2 bases, with 15 bases between them. The CDR3 nucleotides are TGTGCCAGCAGCCGTAATGTTCCGGGAGGCAATCAGCCCCAGCATTTT. Protein: CASSRNVPGGNQPQHF.

The chain employs TRBV6-1 and TRBJ1-4; D not certain. Germline values: CDR1 MNHNS, CDR2 SASEGT. V lost 2 bases and J lost 5, with 12 bases in between. The CDR3 runs 15 residues. CDR3 bases: TGTGCCAGCAGTGAAATCGGCGGGAAGAATGAAAAACTGTTTTTT. This gives the protein CASSEIGGKNEKLFF.

The chain carries TRBV29-1 and TRBJ2-1; TRBD2 matches 8 bases. Losses at the gene ends were 4 bases for V and 9 bases for J; bases not matched to a gene: 2. The CDR3 loop spans 11 amino acids. CDR1 is SQVTM, CDR2 ANQGSEA, per germline. The CDR3: CSVGAGGEQFF. CDR3 nucleotide sequence: TGCAGCGTTGGGGCGGGGGGTGAGCAGTTCTTC.

The chain carries TRBV6-6 and TRBJ1-1, with TRBD1 identical over 8 bases. The CDR3 spans 15 residues. Trimming took 2 bases from V and 2 from J; bases not matched to a gene: 4. Per germline, CDR1 MNHNY and CDR2 SVGAGI (reference sequence). The chain's CDR3 is CASSYEDRANTEAFF. The CDR3 DNA reads as TGTGCCAGCAGTTACGAGGACAGGGCTAACACTGAAGCTTTCTTT.

The chain uses TRBV11-2 and TRBJ2-2, with 14 bases identical to TRBD2. In germline, CDR1 is SGHAT, CDR2 FQNNGV. The junction had 2 bases not matched to a gene; V was cut back by 4 bases and J by 4 bases. The CDR3 is 16 residues long. This CDR3 is CASSWGTSGSTGELFF. The CDR3 DNA reads TGTGCCAGCAGCTGGGGGACTAGCGGGAGCACCGGGGAGCTGTTTTTT.

The chain couples TRBV6-1 to TRBJ1-5; D not resolved. V gave up 1 base and J gave up 0 bases, with 13 bases separating them. Germline values: CDR1 MNHNS, CDR2 SASEGT. The CDR3 loop spans 17 amino acids. CDR3 in DNA: TGTGCCAGCAGTGAAGATTGGGCAGTTCTTAGCAATCAGCCCCAGCATTTT. Amino acid sequence: CASSEDWAVLSNQPQHF.

The chain couples TRBV5-6 to TRBJ2-2; no clear D. Germline V lookup: CDR1 SGHDT, CDR2 YYEEEE. The CDR3 is 15 amino acids. V lost 2 bases and J lost 4, with 12 bases in between. The CDR3 region is CASSFESHFTGELFF. As DNA, the CDR3 is TGTGCCAGCAGCTTTGAGAGCCACTTCACCGGGGAGCTGTTTTTT.

This clone occurred once. The chain uses TRBV11-3 and TRBJ2-5; maybe TRBD2 (6 bases). Germline values: CDR1 SGHNT, CDR2 YENEEA. The CDR3 has 15 residues. V lost 5 bases and J lost 4, with 17 bases in between. Here the CDR3 reads CASSPSEGPGETQYF. The CDR3 region has the DNA TGTGCCAGCAGCCCCTCGGAGGGGCCAGGAGAGACCCAGTACTTC.

This clone was detected once. This chain links TRBV6-5 with TRBJ2-1; the match to TRBD2 covers 11 bases. After removal of 5 bases from V and 5 bases from J, the junction contained 5 bases not matched to a gene. This CDR3 comprises 15 residues. The germline V gene has CDR1 MNHEY and CDR2 SVGAGI. CDR3 in amino acids: CASSPRLAGNNEQFF. Written as DNA, the CDR3 is TGTGCCAGCAGTCCCCGACTAGCGGGAAACAATGAGCAGTTCTTC.

CDR3 residues: CASRWGPSEAFF. CDR3 in DNA: TGTGCCAGCAGGTGGGGCCCCTCTGAAGCTTTCTTT. V usage is TRBV28 and J usage is TRBJ1-1; possible D gene TRBD1, 5 bases. Germline V gene lookup returns CDR1 MDHEN and CDR2 SYDVKM. The CDR3 is 12 residues long. V was shortened by 6 bases and J by 6 bases, with 11 bases between the two germline ends.

The rearrangement links TRBV6-5 to TRBJ1-5; 10 nucleotides agree with TRBD1. CDR3 size: 15 residues. J was trimmed by 3 bases and V by 6 bases; bases with no gene match: 5. Germline loops: CDR1 MNHEY, CDR2 SVGAGI. CDR3 nucleotides: TGTGCCAGCAGCTCAGACAGGGGGCTCAATCAGCCCCAGCATTTT. Its protein product is CASSSDRGLNQPQHF.

The chain combines TRBV7-6 with TRBJ2-1; 11 bases agree with TRBD2. With V trimmed by 5 bases and J by 7 bases, 10 bases remained unmatched. Germline-derived CDR1 and CDR2 are SGHVS and FNYEAQ. The CDR3 has 16 residues. The CDR3 bases are TGTGCCAGCAGCCCCGGGGTAGCGGGAGGGCAGAATGAGCAGTTCTTC. This sequence encodes CASSPGVAGGQNEQFF.

This clone has only a few counts. Here the CDR3 reads CASRPRGTEAFF. CDR3 DNA: TGTGCCAGCAGACCCCGAGGGACTGAAGCTTTCTTT. The chain links TRBV28 to TRBJ1-1; D gene ambiguous. Trimming took 6 bases from V and 5 from J, leaving 10 bases between them. Germline-derived CDR1 and CDR2 are MDHEN and SYDVKM. The CDR3 runs 12 residues. The variable domain in full, with the rest retrieved from reference TRBV28 and TRBJ1-1, is DVKVTQSSRYLVKRTGEKVFLECVQDMDHENMFWYRQDPGLGLRLIYFSYDVKMKEKGDIPEGYSVSREKKERFSLILESASTNQTSMYLCASRPRGTEAFFGQGTRLTVV.

V is TRBV5-1 and J is TRBJ2-7; D is perhaps TRBD2 (6 bases). The V and J ends lost 0 bases and 3 bases respectively, with 13 bases between them. Germline V gene sequence: CDR1 SGHRS, CDR2 YFSETQ. The length of the CDR3 is 15 residues. CDR3 bases: TGCGCCAGCAGCTTGGACCCGGGAGTAAACTACGAGCAGTACTTC. As protein: CASSLDPGVNYEQYF.

This clone was counted a few times. The gene calls are TRBV4-2 and TRBJ1-6; 8 nucleotides agree with TRBD1. This CDR3 has 15 residues. Germline V gene lookup returns CDR1 LGHNA and CDR2 YNFKEQ. Trimming removed 0 bases from V and 7 bases from J; junction bases left unmatched: 2. In DNA form, the CDR3 reads TGTGCCAGCAGCCAAGAGTACAGGGGGAATTCACCCCTCCACTTT. Protein product: CASSQEYRGNSPLHF.

This clone showed up many times. The V and J genes are TRBV7-3 and TRBJ2-1; 9 bases are a match to TRBD2. V lost 5 bases, J lost 7 bases, and 9 bases stayed unmatched. This CDR3 has 15 amino acids. Germline V gene sequence: CDR1 SGHTA, CDR2 FQGTGA. The CDR3 here is CASSPGTSRRNEQFF. The CDR3 region has the DNA TGTGCCAGCAGCCCTGGGACTAGCAGAAGGAATGAGCAGTTCTTC.

The J gene is TRBJ1-1, the V gene TRBV7-3; D possibly corresponds to TRBD1 (5 bases). Trimming removed 3 bases at V and 3 bases at J, with 14 bases between. This CDR3 region has 15 residues. Per germline, CDR1 SGHTA and CDR2 FQGTGA. CDR3 loop: CASSFSGTGDTEAFF. CDR3 nucleotides: TGTGCCAGCAGCTTTTCGGGGACGGGAGACACTGAAGCTTTCTTT.

V usage is TRBV9 and J usage is TRBJ2-3; 8 nucleotides line up with TRBD1. V trimming: 3 bases; J trimming: 6 bases; junction bases outside the gene matches: 9. The CDR3 totals 15 residues. Germline CDR1 is SGDLS and CDR2 is YYNGEE. CDR3 nucleotides: TGTGCCAGCAGCGACAGGGTGACAGGGGCTGATACGCAGTATTTT. Translating gives CASSDRVTGADTQYF.

This chain links TRBV6-2 or TRBV6-3 with TRBJ1-1; possible D gene TRBD1, 5 bases. Trimming shortened V by 5 bases and J by 3 bases, and 16 bases separated the two germline ends. The CDR3 is 15 residues long. Germline values: CDR1 MNHEY, CDR2 SVGEGT. The CDR3 sequence is CASSEIRGSDTEAFF. The CDR3 nucleotides are TGTGCCAGCAGTGAGATTCGGGGGAGTGACACTGAAGCTTTCTTT.

In DNA, the CDR3 is TGTGCCAGTAGTAGTATAGGAGGGACCGTCACCGGGGAGCTGTTTTTT. It codes for CASSSIGGTVTGELFF. The rearrangement links TRBV19 to TRBJ2-2; tentatively, D is TRBD2 (6 bases). The V and J ends lost 4 bases and 4 bases respectively, with 16 bases between them. Germline-derived CDR1 and CDR2 are LNHDA and SQIVND (reference sequence). The CDR3 sequence is 16 residues long.

The chain employs TRBV3-1 (or the pseudogene TRBV3-2) and TRBJ1-6; the D gene is possibly TRBD1 (6 bases). V was clipped by 5 bases and J by 5 bases, with 13 bases between them. This CDR3 is 15 amino acids long. In germline, CDR1 is LGHDT, CDR2 YNNKEL (reference sequence). CDR3 bases: TGTGCCAGCAGCACCCGACAGGCAAATAATTCACCCCTCCACTTT. As protein: CASSTRQANNSPLHF.

J is TRBJ1-1 and V is TRBV7-9; 8 bases agree with TRBD1. The CDR3 loop spans 15 amino acids. The V gene end was trimmed by 5 bases and the J gene end by 8 bases; junction bases not matched to a gene: 13. CDR1 and CDR2 from the germline V gene are SEHNR and FQNEAQ (reference sequence). The CDR3 is CASSRRTGFSGEAFF. The CDR3 DNA follows: TGTGCCAGCAGCCGACGGACAGGGTTTAGTGGGGAAGCTTTCTTT.

V usage is TRBV27 and J usage is TRBJ2-7; 9 bases agree with TRBD1. This CDR3 spans 14 amino acids. Germline V CDR1 and CDR2: MNHEY, SMNVEV (reference sequence). The J segment lost 3 bases and the V segment lost 6 bases, leaving 6 bases of the junction unmatched. The CDR3 spells CASRKGDRVYEQYF. For the CDR3, the DNA is TGTGCCAGCAGAAAAGGGGACAGGGTCTACGAGCAGTACTTC.

The chain joins TRBV7-3 to TRBJ2-6; TRBD2 might be the D (6 bases). Germline assignment: CDR1 SGHTA and CDR2 FQGTGA. This CDR3 region has 15 residues. V lost 2 bases to trimming and J lost 2 bases, with 7 bases between them. This CDR3 is CASSLSGAGANVLTF. In DNA form, the CDR3 reads TGTGCCAGCAGCTTATCGGGGGCTGGGGCCAACGTCCTGACTTTC.

V is TRBV29-1 and J is TRBJ2-5, with D possibly being TRBD1 or TRBD2 (5 bases each). Trimming cost V 7 bases and J 2 bases, with 11 bases left between them. From germline, CDR1 is SQVTM and CDR2 ANQGSEA. The CDR3 is 12 amino acids. The CDR3 protein is CSAGRGQETQYF. The CDR3 DNA is TGCAGCGCGGGACGAGGACAAGAGACCCAGTACTTC.

The sample holds one count of this clone. This rearrangement joins TRBV7-3 to TRBJ2-5; maybe TRBD2 (5 bases). Germline V gene sequence: CDR1 SGHTA, CDR2 FQGTGA. V dropped 1 base and J dropped 10 bases, with 13 bases sitting between them. CDR3 length: 13 residues. The CDR3 sequence is CASSLKYGLLQYF. The CDR3 DNA reads as TGTGCCAGCAGCTTAAAGTACGGACTGCTCCAGTACTTC.